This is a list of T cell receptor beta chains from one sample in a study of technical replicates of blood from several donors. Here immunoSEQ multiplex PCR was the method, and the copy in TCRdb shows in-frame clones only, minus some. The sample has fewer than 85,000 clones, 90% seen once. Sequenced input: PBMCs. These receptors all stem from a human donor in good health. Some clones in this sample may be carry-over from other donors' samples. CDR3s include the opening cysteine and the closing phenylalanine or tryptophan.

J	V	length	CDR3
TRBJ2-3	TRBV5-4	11	CASSLRGTQYF
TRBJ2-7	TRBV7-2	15	CASSPGTRGADEQYF
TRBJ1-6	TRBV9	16	CASIQLPGQPNSPLHF
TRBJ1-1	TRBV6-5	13	CASSSGQGGVAFF
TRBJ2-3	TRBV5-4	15	CASSVRDKRTDTQYF
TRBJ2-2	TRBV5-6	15	CASSLSLGGHGELFF
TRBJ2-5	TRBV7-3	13	CASSYGGGETQYF
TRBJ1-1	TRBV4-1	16	CASSQLLRGRWAEAFF
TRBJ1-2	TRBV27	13	CASSYGTGYGYTF
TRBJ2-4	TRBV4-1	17	CASSQEEESQAKNIQYF
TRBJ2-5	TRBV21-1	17	CASSKVIASGAWETQYF